The T cell receptor (beta chain) described here comes from a study of OX40 agonist ivuxolimab in advanced cancers. At the level of the study: Patients were infused with ivuxolimab every 2 weeks at 0.01 to 10 mg/kg.

The germline gives CDR1 MNHNS, CDR2 SASEGT. CDR3 length: 14 residues. V was cut by 6 bases and J by 0 bases, with 9 bases left in between. Assay used: immunoSEQ multiplex PCR; TCRdb lists only in-frame clones, some missing. Counted here are about 51,000 clones, around 77% occurring once; the ten biggest clones make up around 2%. Whole-study results and caveats: The specificity for antigen of the expanded peripheral T cells was not determined.

A word on this clone: Its target is unknown.

The TCR sequence derives from an adult with an advanced solid tumor such as melanoma, head and neck, liver or kidney cancer. The sample was CD4+ or CD8+ T cells sorted from blood, taken in a trial of the OX40 agonist ivuxolimab. The V and J genes are TRBV6-1 and TRBJ1-5; tentatively, D is TRBD1 (5 bases). CDR3 amino acids: CASSAGHSNQPQHF. CDR3 DNA: TGTGCCAGCAGCGCAGGGCATAGCAATCAGCCCCAGCATTTT.